The 27 T cell receptor beta chains in this list originate from one sample, sequenced in a study of blood T cells in healthy people across ages. For the second PCR, which ran for about 7 to 12 cycles, a sample-barcoded 5' primer and a J-beta primer mix were used. A single record per CDR3 protein comes from TCRdb applying MiXCR to the 5' RACE reads. The sample records about 670,000 distinct CDR3 sequences, approximately 40% being singletons. The specimen sequenced was blood. The receptors shown here come from a man older than 75 in good health.

This clonotype was detected a few times. CDR3 nucleotides: TGTGCCAGCAGCTCGCTACATGGATCCGCTCGCCAGAATAATGAGCAGTACTTC. Protein: CASSSLHGSARQNNEQYF. This chain links TRBV7-9 with TRBJ2-7; D is undetermined. The V gene's germline CDR1 is SEHNR and CDR2 FQNEAQ (reference sequence). The length of the CDR3 is 18 residues. Deletions cut 4 bases from V and 7 bases from J, with 29 bases between.

The chain links TRBV4-1 to TRBJ2-3; 10 bases agree with TRBD2. The J segment lost 1 base and the V segment lost 1 base, leaving 8 bases of the junction unmatched. The length of the CDR3 is 18 residues. Germline V gene lookup returns CDR1 MGHRA and CDR2 YSYEKL. Here the CDR3 DNA reads TGCGCCAGCAGCCAAGTACCTAGCGGGAGACTGCGCACAGATACGCAGTATTTT. This sequence encodes CASSQVPSGRLRTDTQYF.

The V and J genes are TRBV4-3 and TRBJ1-2, with D perhaps matching TRBD1 (6 bases). Germline assignment: CDR1 LGHNA and CDR2 YSLEER. The CDR3 covers 14 residues. The V end lost 3 bases, the J end lost 10 bases, and 18 bases lay between the germline ends. The CDR3 nucleotides read TGCGCCAGCAGCCAGGATCGAAACAGGGCCCACTACACCTTC. It is translated as CASSQDRNRAHYTF.

This clonotype was seen at least ten times. The chain joins TRBV29-1 to TRBJ2-7; maybe TRBD1 (7 bases). Per the germline V gene, CDR1 is SQVTM and CDR2 is ANQGSEA. The CDR3 consists of 12 residues. CDR3 sequence (DNA): TGCCCTAAGACAGGGAGGACCTACGAGCAGTACTTC. Protein: CPKTGRTYEQYF.

The chain joins TRBV12-3 or TRBV12-4 to TRBJ2-1; D might be TRBD2 (7 bases). Deletions cut 6 bases from V and 7 bases from J, with 19 bases between. The length of the CDR3 is 15 residues. Written as DNA, the CDR3 is TGTGCCAGCAGCCTAGGGGGGGGGCAAAGGAATGAGCAGTTCTTC. Its protein product is CASSLGGGQRNEQFF.

This rearrangement joins TRBV6-1 to TRBJ1-1; D remains unclear. Germline V gene sequence: CDR1 MNHNS, CDR2 SASEGT. The V end lost 3 bases, the J end lost 5 bases, and 16 bases lay between the germline ends. The CDR3 covers 15 residues. This CDR3 is CASSEENLSVTEAFF. In DNA form, the CDR3 reads TGTGCCAGCAGTGAGGAAAACCTCTCGGTTACTGAAGCTTTCTTT.

V is TRBV20-1 and J is TRBJ1-5, with D unresolved. The ends were cut back, 0 bases at V and 0 bases at J, with 6 bases in the middle. This CDR3 is 14 amino acids long. Germline assignment: CDR1 DFQATT and CDR2 SNEGSKA (reference sequence). This CDR3 reads CSAREPYSNQPQHF. The CDR3 nucleotides are TGCAGTGCTAGAGAGCCGTATAGCAATCAGCCCCAGCATTTT.

The CDR3 is CASSQEQVRTGYTF. CDR3 nucleotides: TGTGCCAGCAGCCAAGAGCAGGTCCGTACTGGCTACACCTTC. The chain employs TRBV4-2 and TRBJ1-2; no clear D. This CDR3 region has 14 residues. With 0 bases removed from V and 7 bases from J, the gap between germline ends came to 12 bases. Germline loops: CDR1 LGHNA, CDR2 YNFKEQ.

The CDR3 DNA reads as TGTGCCATCAGTGACCGGGTGGATACGCAGTATTTT. It yields the protein CAISDRVDTQYF. V and J are TRBV10-3 and TRBJ2-3; D is unclear. The V gene lost 3 bases and the J gene lost 6 bases, with 7 bases spanning the gap. This CDR3 comprises 12 residues. CDR1 ENHRY and CDR2 SYGVKD come from the germline V gene.

V usage is TRBV2 and J usage is TRBJ2-4; 8 bases are shared with TRBD2. The DNA end lines up better with TRBJ2-7; the J call may be wrong. The germline V gene has CDR1 SNHLY and CDR2 FYNNEI. CDR3 length equals 14 residues. For the CDR3, the DNA is TGTGCCAGCGCGTTTGCGGGGGGACTTTACGAGCAGTACTTC. Its translation: CASAFAGGLYEQYF.

The chain employs TRBV27 and TRBJ2-2, with 7 bases that match TRBD1. The CDR3 runs to 14 residues. V was clipped by 5 bases and J by 6 bases; unmatched bases: 6. From germline, CDR1 is MNHEY and CDR2 SMNVEV (reference sequence). In DNA form, the CDR3 reads TGTGCCAGCAGTCAAGACAGGGTCCCCGGGGAGCTGTTTTTT. Translating it yields CASSQDRVPGELFF.

The V and J genes are TRBV20-1 and TRBJ1-2; no reliable D call. This CDR3 contains 12 residues. V lost 3 bases and J lost 1, with 6 bases in between. Per germline, CDR1 DFQATT and CDR2 SNEGSKA (reference sequence). The CDR3 is CSASGFNYGYTF. DNA for the CDR3: TGCAGTGCTAGTGGATTTAACTATGGCTACACCTTC.

The chain links TRBV20-1 to TRBJ2-7; D not certain. The CDR3 has 13 residues. V was shortened by 4 bases and J by 7 bases, with 17 bases between the two germline ends. In germline, CDR1 is DFQATT, CDR2 SNEGSKA (reference sequence). The CDR3 DNA is TGCAGTGCTACAACTGGAGTGGGTTTGGAGCAGTACTTC. Encoded protein: CSATTGVGLEQYF.

The rearrangement joins TRBV20-1 to TRBJ2-5; possibly TRBD1 for D (5 bases). The better agreement between TRBJ2-7 and the DNA end casts doubt on the J call. The CDR3 contains 12 residues. The V gene's germline CDR1 is DFQATT and CDR2 SNEGSKA (reference sequence). This CDR3 is CSARKTAYEQYF. In DNA, the CDR3 is TGCAGTGCTAGAAAGACAGCCTACGAGCAGTACTTC.

The chain uses TRBV11-2 and TRBJ2-7; D ambiguous. Looked up from germline, CDR1 is SGHAT and CDR2 is FQNNGV. V lost 5 bases and J lost 3, with 8 bases in between. This CDR3 comprises 12 residues. Here the CDR3 DNA reads TGTGCCAGCAGCAACCAGATCTACGAGCAGTACTTC. Amino acids: CASSNQIYEQYF.

This clonotype was seen repeatedly, ten times or more. The chain combines TRBV20-1 with TRBJ2-1; D ambiguous. The CDR3 extends over 15 amino acids. Trimming pared 5 bases from V and 6 bases from J, leaving 20 bases between. Germline V gene lookup returns CDR1 DFQATT and CDR2 SNEGSKA (reference sequence). CDR3 nucleotides: TGCAGTGCTGGTAACAGACACCGAACGGTCAATGAGCAGTTCTTC. Amino acid sequence: CSAGNRHRTVNEQFF.

This clonotype was seen more than once but under ten times. The chain is built from TRBV7-9 and TRBJ1-2, with D possibly being TRBD1 (6 bases). The CDR3 has 12 residues. Looked up from germline, CDR1 is SEHNR and CDR2 is FQNEAQ (reference sequence). V dropped 1 base and J dropped 8 bases, with 8 bases sitting between them. The CDR3 nucleotides are TGTGCCAGCAGCTTAGTACAGGGCGGCTACACCTTC. It specifies CASSLVQGGYTF.

The genes are TRBV11-2 and TRBJ2-3; 12 bases are shared with TRBD2. This CDR3 spans 16 amino acids. Germline-derived CDR1 and CDR2 are SGHAT and FQNNGV. V lost 4 bases and J lost 5; bases outside the gene matches: 7. CDR3 bases: TGTGCCAGCAGCTCCGGACTAGCGGGAAGTCAAGATACGCAGTATTTT. It is translated as CASSSGLAGSQDTQYF.

The sample holds a few counts of this clonotype. This sequence joins TRBV29-1 and TRBJ1-2; the D gene is possibly TRBD1 (5 bases). The CDR3 totals 12 residues. Germline assignment: CDR1 SQVTM and CDR2 ANQGSEA. V dropped 7 bases and J dropped 6 bases, with 15 bases sitting between them. The CDR3 region has the DNA TGCAGCGGCCTCCGGGGCCGGGATGGCTACACCTTC. Protein: CSGLRGRDGYTF.

The rearrangement uses TRBV27 and TRBJ2-1; 14 bases match TRBD2. Trimming at V came to 5 bases and at J to 6 bases, leaving 6 bases not matched to a gene. The CDR3 extends over 16 amino acids. CDR1 MNHEY and CDR2 SMNVEV come from the germline V gene (reference sequence). CDR3 nucleotides: TGTGCCAGCAGTACCCGACTAGCGGGAGGGTTCAATGAGCAGTTCTTC. Its protein is CASSTRLAGGFNEQFF.

V and J are TRBV12-3 or TRBV12-4 and TRBJ1-2, with D maybe TRBD1 (6 bases). The CDR3 covers 14 residues. Deletions cut 6 bases from V and 4 bases from J, with 15 bases between. CDR3 sequence reads: CASSLQGAGYGYTF. The CDR3 nucleotides are TGTGCCAGCAGCCTACAGGGAGCGGGCTATGGCTACACCTTC.

The gene calls are TRBV28 and TRBJ1-1; D is perhaps TRBD1 (5 bases). V was pared by 2 bases and J by 8 bases, with 6 bases between. The CDR3 spans 11 residues. Germline loops: CDR1 MDHEN, CDR2 SYDVKM. This CDR3 reads CASSLRGEAFF. In nucleotides, the CDR3 is TGTGCCAGCAGTTTAAGGGGAGAAGCTTTCTTT. Filled out from reference TRBV28 and TRBJ1-1, the complete variable domain reads DVKVTQSSRYLVKRTGEKVFLECVQDMDHENMFWYRQDPGLGLRLIYFSYDVKMKEKGDIPEGYSVSREKKERFSLILESASTNQTSMYLCASSLRGEAFFGQGTRLTVV.

J is TRBJ1-4 and V is TRBV7-9; no firm D call. The CDR3 extends over 15 amino acids. The V gene's germline CDR1 is SEHNR and CDR2 FQNEAQ (reference sequence). The germline V and J ends were trimmed by 5 bases and 7 bases, with 17 bases remaining between them. The CDR3 nucleotides read TGTGCCAGCAGCCTGTGGGTGGGAAATAGTGAAAAACTGTTTTTT. It codes for CASSLWVGNSEKLFF. Supplemented by reference TRBV7-9 and TRBJ1-4, the full variable domain reads DTGVSQNPRHKITKRGQNVTFRCDPISEHNRLYWYRQTLGQGPEFLTYFQNEAQLEKSRLLSDRFSAERPKGSFSTLEIQRTEQGDSAMYLCASSLWVGNSEKLFFGSGTQLSVL.

The chain uses TRBV6-2 or TRBV6-3 and TRBJ2-3, with TRBD1 identical over 7 bases. The junction had 9 bases not matched to a gene; V was cut back by 1 base and J by 2 bases. Germline V gene data show CDR1 as MNHEY and CDR2 as SVGEGT. This CDR3 has 17 residues. The CDR3 sequence is CASSYLQGKENTDTQYF. The CDR3 coding sequence is TGTGCCAGCAGTTACTTACAGGGGAAAGAAAACACAGATACGCAGTATTTT.

The chain carries TRBV11-2 and TRBJ2-3; D not resolved. Deletions cut 0 bases from V and 4 bases from J, with 14 bases between. This CDR3 has 16 residues. Germline V gene sequence: CDR1 SGHAT, CDR2 FQNNGV. The CDR3 nucleotides read TGTGCCAGCAGCTTAGATGGAAACAGCCGGGCAGATACGCAGTATTTT. It codes for CASSLDGNSRADTQYF.

This chain links TRBV3-1 with TRBJ2-3; 13 nucleotides agree with TRBD2. This CDR3 region has 18 residues. V dropped 4 bases and J dropped 4; count of bases not matched to a gene: 11. CDR1 and CDR2 (germline): LGHDT, YNNKEL (reference sequence). CDR3 region: CASSRRLAGGQGADTQYF. The CDR3 DNA reads as TGTGCCAGCAGCCGCCGACTAGCGGGGGGCCAGGGGGCAGATACGCAGTATTTT.

The V call is TRBV9, the J call TRBJ2-3, with TRBD2 matching over 9 bases. The V gene end was trimmed by 2 bases and the J gene end by 5 bases; junction bases not matched to a gene: 9. The CDR3 contains 16 residues. Germline CDR1 and CDR2: SGDLS and YYNGEE. The CDR3 DNA reads as TGTGCCAGCAGCGTGTTCGGCGGGAGGGCTATAGATACGCAGTATTTT. Protein sequence: CASSVFGGRAIDTQYF.